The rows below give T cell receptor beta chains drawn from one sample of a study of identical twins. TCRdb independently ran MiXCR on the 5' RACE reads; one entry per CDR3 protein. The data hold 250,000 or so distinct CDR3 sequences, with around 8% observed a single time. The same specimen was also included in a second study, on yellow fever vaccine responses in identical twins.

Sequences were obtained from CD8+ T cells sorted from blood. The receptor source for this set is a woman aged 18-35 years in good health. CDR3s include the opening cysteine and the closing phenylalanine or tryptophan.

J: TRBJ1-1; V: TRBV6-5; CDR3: CASSYSTGQPRNTEAFF
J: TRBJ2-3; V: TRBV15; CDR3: CATSRELVEDTQYF
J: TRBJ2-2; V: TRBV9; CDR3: CASSPNLSDWELFF
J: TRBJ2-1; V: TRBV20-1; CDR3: CSARDGEQFF
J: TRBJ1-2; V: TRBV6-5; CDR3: CASSSHRTGDHYGYTF
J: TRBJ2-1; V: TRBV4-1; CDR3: CASSLGTSEYNEQFF
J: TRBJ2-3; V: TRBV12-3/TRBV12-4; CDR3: CASREAGSTDTQYF
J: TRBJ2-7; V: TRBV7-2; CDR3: CASSLLGRANEQYF
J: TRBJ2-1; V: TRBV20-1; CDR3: CSACLAGDYNEQFF
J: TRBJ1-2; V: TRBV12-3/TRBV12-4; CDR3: CASSPTGTGFYYGYTF
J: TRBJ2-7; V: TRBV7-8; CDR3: CASNPMDIYEQYF
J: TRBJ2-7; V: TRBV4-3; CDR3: CASSQDNFGEQYF
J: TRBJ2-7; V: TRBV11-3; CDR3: CASSRGGNEQYF
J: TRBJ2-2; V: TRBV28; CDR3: CASSFESLTGELFF
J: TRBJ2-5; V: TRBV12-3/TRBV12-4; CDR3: CASSLGRVGETQYF
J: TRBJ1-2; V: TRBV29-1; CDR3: CSVVTAVDRAHGGYTF
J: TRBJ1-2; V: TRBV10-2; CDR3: CASSEKGTLYGYTF
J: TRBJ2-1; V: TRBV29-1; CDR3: CSVAGPYGHNEQFF
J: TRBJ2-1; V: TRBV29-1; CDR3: CSVELAGSYNEQFF
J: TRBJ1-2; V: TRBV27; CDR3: CASSLSKREQGYTF
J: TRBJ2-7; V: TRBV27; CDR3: CASSPGQYFSYEQYF
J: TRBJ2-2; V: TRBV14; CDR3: CASSSGTRLTGELFF
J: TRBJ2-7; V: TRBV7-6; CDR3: CASSPRRSSYEQYF
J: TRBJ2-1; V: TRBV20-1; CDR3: CSARDLMRNEQFF
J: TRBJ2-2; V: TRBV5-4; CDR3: CASSLAVEEGRIGTGELFF
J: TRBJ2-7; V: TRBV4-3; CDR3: CASSQETTGTYEQYF
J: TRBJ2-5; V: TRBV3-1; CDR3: CASSQDLGGVLPETQYF
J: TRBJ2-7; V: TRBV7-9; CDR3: CASSIRQGTYEQYF
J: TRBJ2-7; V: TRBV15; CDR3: CATSIDSQGFYEQYF
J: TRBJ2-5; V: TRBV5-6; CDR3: CASSLVGRIQETQYF
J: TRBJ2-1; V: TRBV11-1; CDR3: CASSFLTSGRSLRDNEQFF
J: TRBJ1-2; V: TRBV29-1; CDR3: CSVEDGAGGYGYTF
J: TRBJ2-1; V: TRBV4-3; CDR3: CASSELLAGGRNEQFF
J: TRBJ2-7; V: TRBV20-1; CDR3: CSAPTPTGLNYEQYF
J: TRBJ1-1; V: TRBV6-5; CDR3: CASSYTLQNTEAFF
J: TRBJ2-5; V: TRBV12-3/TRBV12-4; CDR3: CASSLETPKTQYF
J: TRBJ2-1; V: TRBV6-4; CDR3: CASSDIHRVEGTGNEQFF
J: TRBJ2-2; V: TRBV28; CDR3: CASSFLVRPNLGRIPGELFF
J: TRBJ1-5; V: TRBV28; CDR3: CASRTTGEFLVNQPQHF
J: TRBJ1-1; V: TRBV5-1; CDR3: CASSFGGMGGRNTEAFF
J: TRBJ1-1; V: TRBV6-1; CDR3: CASRRGQEILQNTEAFF
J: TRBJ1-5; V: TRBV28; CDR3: CASSQTGGESQPQHF
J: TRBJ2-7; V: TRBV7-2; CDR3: CASTTRGHPYEQYF
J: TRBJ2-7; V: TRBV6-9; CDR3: CASSYFRARSEEQYF
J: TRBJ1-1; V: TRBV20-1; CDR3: CSALLLRPEAFF
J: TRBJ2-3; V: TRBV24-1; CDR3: CATSDLPSKLNTDTQYF
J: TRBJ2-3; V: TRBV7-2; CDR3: CASSPRVFSTDTQYF
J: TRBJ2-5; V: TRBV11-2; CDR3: CASSPPGGEGKTQYF
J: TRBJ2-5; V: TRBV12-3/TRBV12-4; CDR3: CAVKTSGYQETQYF